This T cell receptor beta chain stems from a study of T cells in Graves' hyperthyroidism and ophthalmopathy. Study-wide points: Model predictions of ophthalmopathy came a median roughly 6.7 months before onset.

V was clipped by 3 bases and J by 4 bases, with 10 bases between them. This CDR3 is built from 14 residues. Germline values: CDR1 SGHRS, CDR2 YFSETQ. This clonotype was seen ten or more times. What it binds is unknown. Duration under 3 months, a NOSPECS grade of at least 4, and a Clinical Activity Score of at least 3 characterized the ophthalmopathy patients. Any patient presenting with uncontrolled infection, other autoimmune disease, pregnancy or lactation was left out. RNA transcripts were the template for amplifying TCR beta CDR3 regions. The study used the HTBI primer set for a first-round RT-PCR of the TCR CDR3. MiXCR, applied by TCRdb to the multiplex PCR reads, yields one record per CDR3 protein. Of about half a million distinct CDR3 sequences in the sample, roughly 22% are singletons; the top ten hold about half.

The chain recombines TRBV5-1 with TRBJ2-2; D is undetermined. The receptor was derived from a woman between 65 and 79 years old with Graves' ophthalmopathy. The sample was blood. CDR3 region: CASSSDLLTGELFF. CDR3 nucleotide sequence: TGCGCCAGCAGCTCGGACCTACTCACCGGGGAGCTGTTTTTT.